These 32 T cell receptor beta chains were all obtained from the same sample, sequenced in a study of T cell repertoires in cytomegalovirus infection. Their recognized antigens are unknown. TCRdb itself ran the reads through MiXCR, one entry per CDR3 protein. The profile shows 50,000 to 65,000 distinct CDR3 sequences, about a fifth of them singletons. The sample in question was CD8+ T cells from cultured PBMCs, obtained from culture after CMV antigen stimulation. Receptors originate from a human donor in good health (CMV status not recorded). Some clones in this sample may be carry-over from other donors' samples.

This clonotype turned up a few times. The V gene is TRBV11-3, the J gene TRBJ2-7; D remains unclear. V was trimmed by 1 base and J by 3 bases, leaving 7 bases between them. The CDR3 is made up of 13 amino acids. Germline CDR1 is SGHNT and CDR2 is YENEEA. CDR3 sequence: CASSLGVDYEQYF. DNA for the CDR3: TGTGCCAGCAGCTTAGGAGTCGACTACGAGCAGTACTTC. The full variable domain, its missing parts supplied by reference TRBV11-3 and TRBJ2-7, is EAGVVQSPRYKIIEKKQPVAFWCNPISGHNTLYWYLQNLGQGPELLIRYENEEAVDDSQLPKDRFSAERLKGVDSTLKIQPAELGDSAVYLCASSLGVDYEQYFGPGTRLTVT.

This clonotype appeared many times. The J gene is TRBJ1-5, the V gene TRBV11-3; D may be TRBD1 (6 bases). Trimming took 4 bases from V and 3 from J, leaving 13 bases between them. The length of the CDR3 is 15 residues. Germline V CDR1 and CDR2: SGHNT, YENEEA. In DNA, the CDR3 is TGTGCCAGCAGCTCGTGGGGACAAGTCAATCAGCCCCAGCATTTT. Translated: CASSSWGQVNQPQHF.

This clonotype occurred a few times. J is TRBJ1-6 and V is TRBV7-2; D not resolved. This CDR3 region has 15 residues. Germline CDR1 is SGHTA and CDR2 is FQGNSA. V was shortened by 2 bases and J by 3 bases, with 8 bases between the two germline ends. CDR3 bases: TGTGCCAGCAGCTTACTCAACGACTATAATTCACCCCTCCACTTT. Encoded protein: CASSLLNDYNSPLHF.

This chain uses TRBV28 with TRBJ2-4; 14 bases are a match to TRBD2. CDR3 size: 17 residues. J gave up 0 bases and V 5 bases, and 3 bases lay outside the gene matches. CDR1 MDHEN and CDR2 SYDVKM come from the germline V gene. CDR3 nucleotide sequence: TGTGCCAGCAGTGCGGGACTAGCGGGGGTAGCCAAAAACATTCAGTACTTC. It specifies CASSAGLAGVAKNIQYF.

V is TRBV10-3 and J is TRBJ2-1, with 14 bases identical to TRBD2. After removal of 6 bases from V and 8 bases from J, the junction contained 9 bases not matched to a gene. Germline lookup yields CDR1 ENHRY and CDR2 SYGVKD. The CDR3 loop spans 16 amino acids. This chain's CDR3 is CAISPGGTSGSDEQFF. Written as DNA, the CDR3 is TGTGCCATCAGCCCTGGTGGGACTAGCGGGAGTGATGAGCAGTTCTTC.

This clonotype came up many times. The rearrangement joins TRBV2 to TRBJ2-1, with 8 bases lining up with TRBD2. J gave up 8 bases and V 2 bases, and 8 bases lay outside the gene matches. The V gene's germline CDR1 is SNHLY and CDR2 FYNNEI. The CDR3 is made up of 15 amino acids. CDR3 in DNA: TGTGCCAGCAGTGAACCCAGCGGGGGATTTTATGAGCAGTTCTTC. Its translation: CASSEPSGGFYEQFF. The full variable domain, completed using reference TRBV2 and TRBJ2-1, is EPEVTQTPSHQVTQMGQEVILRCVPISNHLYFYWYRQILGQKVEFLVSFYNNEISEKSEIFDDQFSVERPDGSNFTLKIRSTKLEDSAMYFCASSEPSGGFYEQFFGPGTRLTVL.

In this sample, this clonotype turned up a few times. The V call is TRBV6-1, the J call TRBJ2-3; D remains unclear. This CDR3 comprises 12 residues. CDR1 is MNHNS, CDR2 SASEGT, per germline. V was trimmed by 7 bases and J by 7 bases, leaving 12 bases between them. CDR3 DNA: TGTGCCAGCACCGGAAGGATTCATACGCAGTATTTT. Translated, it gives CASTGRIHTQYF.

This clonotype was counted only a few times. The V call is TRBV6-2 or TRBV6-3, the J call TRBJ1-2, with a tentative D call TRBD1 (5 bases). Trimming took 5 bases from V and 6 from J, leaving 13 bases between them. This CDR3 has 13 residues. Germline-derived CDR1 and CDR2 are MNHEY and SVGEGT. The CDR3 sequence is CASSPGASDGYTF. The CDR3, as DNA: TGTGCCAGCAGTCCCGGGGCGTCGGATGGCTACACCTTC.

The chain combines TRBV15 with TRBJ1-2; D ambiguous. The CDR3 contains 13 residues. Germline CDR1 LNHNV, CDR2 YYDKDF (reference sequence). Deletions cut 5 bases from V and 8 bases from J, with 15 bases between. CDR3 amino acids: CATSLRPNGGYTF. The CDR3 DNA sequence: TGTGCCACCAGCCTTAGACCTAACGGCGGCTACACCTTC.

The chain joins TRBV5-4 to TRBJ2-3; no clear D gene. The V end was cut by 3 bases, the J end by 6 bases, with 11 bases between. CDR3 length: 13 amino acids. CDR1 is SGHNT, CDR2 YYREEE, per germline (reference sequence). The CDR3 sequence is CASSSPDGDTQYF. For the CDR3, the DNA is TGTGCCAGCAGCTCACCCGACGGGGATACGCAGTATTTT.

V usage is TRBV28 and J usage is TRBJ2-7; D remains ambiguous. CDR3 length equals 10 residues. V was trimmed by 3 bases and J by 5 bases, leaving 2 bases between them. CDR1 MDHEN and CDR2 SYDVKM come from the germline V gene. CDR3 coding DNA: TGTGCCAGCAGTTTTAACGAGCAGTACTTC. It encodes CASSFNEQYF.

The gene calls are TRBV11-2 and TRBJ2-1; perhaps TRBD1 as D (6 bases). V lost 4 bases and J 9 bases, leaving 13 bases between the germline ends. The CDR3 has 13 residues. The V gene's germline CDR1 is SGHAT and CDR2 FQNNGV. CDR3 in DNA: TGTGCCAGCAGCTGGAGACAGGCGGGTGAGCAGTTCTTC. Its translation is CASSWRQAGEQFF.

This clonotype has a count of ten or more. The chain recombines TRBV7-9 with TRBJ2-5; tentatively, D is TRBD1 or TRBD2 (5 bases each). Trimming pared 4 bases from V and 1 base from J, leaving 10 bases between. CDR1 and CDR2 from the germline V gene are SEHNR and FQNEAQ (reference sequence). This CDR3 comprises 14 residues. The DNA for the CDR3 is TGTGCCAGCAGCTACGGGACGGTCCAAGAGACCCAGTACTTC. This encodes CASSYGTVQETQYF.

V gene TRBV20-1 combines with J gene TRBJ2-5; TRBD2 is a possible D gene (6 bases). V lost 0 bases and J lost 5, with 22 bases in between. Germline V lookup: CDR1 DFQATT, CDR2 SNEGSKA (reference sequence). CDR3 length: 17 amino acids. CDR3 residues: CSARDRSGVTVRETQYF. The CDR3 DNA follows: TGCAGTGCTAGAGATCGCTCGGGAGTCACCGTGAGGGAGACCCAGTACTTC.

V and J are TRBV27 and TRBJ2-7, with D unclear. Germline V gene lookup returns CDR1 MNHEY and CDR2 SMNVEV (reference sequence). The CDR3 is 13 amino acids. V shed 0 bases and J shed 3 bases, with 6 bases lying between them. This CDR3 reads CASSLSSGYEQYF. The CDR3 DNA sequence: TGTGCCAGCAGTTTATCGTCAGGCTACGAGCAGTACTTC.

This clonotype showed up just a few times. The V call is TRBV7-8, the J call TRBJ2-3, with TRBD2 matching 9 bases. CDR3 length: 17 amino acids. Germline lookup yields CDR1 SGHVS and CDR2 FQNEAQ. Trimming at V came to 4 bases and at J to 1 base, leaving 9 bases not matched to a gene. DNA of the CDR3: TGTGCCAGCAGCTCATTCCCTCAGCGGGAGGGCACAGATACGCAGTATTTT. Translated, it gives CASSSFPQREGTDTQYF.

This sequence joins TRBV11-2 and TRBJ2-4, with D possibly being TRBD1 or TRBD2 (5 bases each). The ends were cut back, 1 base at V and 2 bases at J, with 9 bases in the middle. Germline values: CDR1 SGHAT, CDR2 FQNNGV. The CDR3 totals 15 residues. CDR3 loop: CASSLGWGTKNIQYF. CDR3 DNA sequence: TGTGCCAGCAGCTTAGGTTGGGGGACCAAAAACATTCAGTACTTC.

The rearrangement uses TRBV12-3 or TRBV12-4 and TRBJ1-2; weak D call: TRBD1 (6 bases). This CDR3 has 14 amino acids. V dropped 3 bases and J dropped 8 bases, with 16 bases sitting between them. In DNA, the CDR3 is TGTGCCAGCAGTTTTAGATCGGGGGCGGGCGGCTACACCTTC. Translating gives CASSFRSGAGGYTF.

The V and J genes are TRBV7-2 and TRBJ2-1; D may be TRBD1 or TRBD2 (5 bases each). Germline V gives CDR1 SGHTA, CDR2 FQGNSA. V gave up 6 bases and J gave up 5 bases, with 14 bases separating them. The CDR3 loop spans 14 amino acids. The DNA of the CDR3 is TGTGCCAGCAGTATCGGGACCACCAACAATGAGCAGTTCTTC. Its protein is CASSIGTTNNEQFF.

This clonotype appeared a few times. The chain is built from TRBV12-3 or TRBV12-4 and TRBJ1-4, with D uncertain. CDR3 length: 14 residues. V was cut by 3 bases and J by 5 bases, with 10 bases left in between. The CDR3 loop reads CASSLILENEKLFF. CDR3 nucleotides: TGTGCCAGCAGTTTGATTTTGGAGAATGAAAAACTGTTTTTT.

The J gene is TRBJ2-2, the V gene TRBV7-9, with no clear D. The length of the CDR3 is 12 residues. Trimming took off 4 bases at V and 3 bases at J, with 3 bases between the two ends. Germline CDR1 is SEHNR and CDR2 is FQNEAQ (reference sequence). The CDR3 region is CASSSHTGELFF. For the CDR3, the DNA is TGTGCCAGCAGCTCCCACACCGGGGAGCTGTTTTTT.

The CDR3 nucleotides are TGTGCCAGCATCCGGCAGGGGCATGGTAATGAAAAACTGTTTTTT. Translated, it gives CASIRQGHGNEKLFF. This rearrangement joins TRBV6-6 to TRBJ1-4, with D maybe TRBD1 (6 bases). Trimming stripped 7 bases from V and 4 bases from J, with 16 bases between. The CDR3 totals 15 residues. Germline V gene data show CDR1 as MNHNY and CDR2 as SVGAGI (reference sequence).

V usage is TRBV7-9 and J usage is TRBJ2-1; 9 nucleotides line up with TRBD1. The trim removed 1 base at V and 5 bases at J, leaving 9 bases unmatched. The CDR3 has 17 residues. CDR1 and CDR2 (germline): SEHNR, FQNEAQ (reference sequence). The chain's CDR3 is CASSLGATGGFNNEQFF. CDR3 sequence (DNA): TGTGCCAGCAGCTTAGGTGCGACAGGGGGTTTTAACAATGAGCAGTTCTTC.

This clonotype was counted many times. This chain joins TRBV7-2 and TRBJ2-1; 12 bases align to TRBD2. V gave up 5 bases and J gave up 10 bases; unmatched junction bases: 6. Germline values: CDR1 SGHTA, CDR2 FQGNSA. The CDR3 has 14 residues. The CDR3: CASSRLAGAREQFF. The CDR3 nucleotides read TGTGCCAGCAGCCGACTAGCGGGGGCGCGGGAGCAGTTCTTC.

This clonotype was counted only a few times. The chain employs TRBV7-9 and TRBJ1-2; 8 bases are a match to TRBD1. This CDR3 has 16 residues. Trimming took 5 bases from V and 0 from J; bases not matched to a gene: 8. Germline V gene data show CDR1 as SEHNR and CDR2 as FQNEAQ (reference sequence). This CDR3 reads CASSPPTGAANYGYTF. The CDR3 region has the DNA TGTGCCAGCAGCCCGCCGACAGGGGCCGCTAACTATGGCTACACCTTC.

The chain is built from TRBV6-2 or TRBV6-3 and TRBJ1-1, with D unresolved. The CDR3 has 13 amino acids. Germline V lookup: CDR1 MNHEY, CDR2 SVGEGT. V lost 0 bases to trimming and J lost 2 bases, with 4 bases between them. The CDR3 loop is CASSYSENTEAFF. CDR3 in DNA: TGTGCCAGCAGTTACTCGGAAAACACTGAAGCTTTCTTT.

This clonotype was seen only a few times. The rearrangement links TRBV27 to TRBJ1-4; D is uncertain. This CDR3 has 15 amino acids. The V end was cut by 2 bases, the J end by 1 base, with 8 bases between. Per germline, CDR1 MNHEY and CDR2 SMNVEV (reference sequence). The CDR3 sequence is CASSLRAGTNEKLFF. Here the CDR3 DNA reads TGTGCCAGCAGTTTAAGGGCAGGAACTAATGAAAAACTGTTTTTT. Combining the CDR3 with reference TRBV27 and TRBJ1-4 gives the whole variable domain EAQVTQNPRYLITVTGKKLTVTCSQNMNHEYMSWYRQDPGLGLRQIYYSMNVEVTDKGDVPEGYKVSRKEKRNFPLILESPSPNQTSLYFCASSLRAGTNEKLFFGSGTQLSVL.

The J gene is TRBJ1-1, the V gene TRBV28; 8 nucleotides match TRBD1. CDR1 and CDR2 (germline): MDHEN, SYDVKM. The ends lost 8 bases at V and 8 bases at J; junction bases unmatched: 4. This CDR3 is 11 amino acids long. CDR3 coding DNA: TGTGCCAGCCTAAGGACAGGGGAAGCTTTCTTT. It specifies CASLRTGEAFF.

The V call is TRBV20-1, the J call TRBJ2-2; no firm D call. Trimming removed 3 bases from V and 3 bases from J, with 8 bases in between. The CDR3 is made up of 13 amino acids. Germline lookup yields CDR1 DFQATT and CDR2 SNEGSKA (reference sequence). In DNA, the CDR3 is TGCAGTGCTAGTAGCAGAGACACCGGGGAGCTGTTTTTT. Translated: CSASSRDTGELFF.

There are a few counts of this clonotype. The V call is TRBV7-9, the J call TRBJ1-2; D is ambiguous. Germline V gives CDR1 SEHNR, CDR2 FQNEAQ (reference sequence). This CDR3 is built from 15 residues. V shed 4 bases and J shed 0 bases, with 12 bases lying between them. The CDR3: CASSSVWGTNYGYTF. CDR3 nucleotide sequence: TGTGCCAGCAGCTCTGTTTGGGGTACTAACTATGGCTACACCTTC.

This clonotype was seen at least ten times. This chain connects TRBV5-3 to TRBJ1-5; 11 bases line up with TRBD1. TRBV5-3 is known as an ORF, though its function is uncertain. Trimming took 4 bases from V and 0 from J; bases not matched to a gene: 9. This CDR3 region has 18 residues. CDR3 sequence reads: CARSPRTGGLLSNQPQHF. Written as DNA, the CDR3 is TGTGCCAGAAGCCCGAGGACAGGGGGCCTCCTTAGCAATCAGCCCCAGCATTTT.

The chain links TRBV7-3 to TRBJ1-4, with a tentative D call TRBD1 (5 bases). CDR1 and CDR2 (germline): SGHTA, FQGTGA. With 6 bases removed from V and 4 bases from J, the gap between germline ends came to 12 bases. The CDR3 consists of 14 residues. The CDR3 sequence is CASRYDRYNEKLFF. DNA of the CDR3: TGTGCCAGCAGATACGACAGATATAATGAAAAACTGTTTTTT.